One sample yielded the 19 T cell receptor beta chains listed below, sequenced in a study of identical twins. TCRdb processed the 5' RACE reads anew with MiXCR; each CDR3 protein has one entry. Of hundreds of thousands of distinct CDR3 sequences in the sample, 8.5% to 9.5% were seen once. This same sample was also part of a study on yellow fever vaccine responses in identical twins.

The sample taken for sequencing was PBMCs. These TCRs come from a young woman in good health.

There are many counts of this clonotype. This chain uses TRBV12-3 or TRBV12-4 with TRBJ2-4, with a tentative D call TRBD1 (6 bases). The CDR3 is 14 residues long. Trimming stripped 2 bases from V and 1 base from J, with 6 bases between. CDR3 bases: TGTGCCAGCAGTTTACAGGGGGCCAAAAACATTCAGTACTTC. Translation gives CASSLQGAKNIQYF.

V is TRBV7-2 and J is TRBJ2-7, with 9 bases matching TRBD1. With 2 bases clipped from V and 3 bases from J, the junction kept 5 bases outside the gene matches. The germline gives CDR1 SGHTA, CDR2 FQGNSA. There are 15 residues in the CDR3. CDR3 coding DNA: TGTGCCAGCAGCTTATTATCGACAGGGGGCTACGAGCAGTACTTC. This encodes CASSLLSTGGYEQYF.

The chain couples TRBV11-2 to TRBJ2-7; D ambiguous. Germline V gene data show CDR1 as SGHAT and CDR2 as FQNNGV. V gave up 5 bases and J gave up 4 bases, with 18 bases separating them. The CDR3 spans 15 residues. The CDR3 is CASSPRAVDMYEQYF. The CDR3 DNA reads TGTGCCAGCAGCCCCCGGGCCGTCGATATGTACGAGCAGTACTTC. The full variable domain, completed using reference TRBV11-2 and TRBJ2-7, is EAGVAQSPRYKIIEKRQSVAFWCNPISGHATLYWYQQILGQGPKLLIQFQNNGVVDDSQLPKDRFSAERLKGVDSTLKIQPAKLEDSAVYLCASSPRAVDMYEQYFGPGTRLTVT.

This chain joins TRBV2 and TRBJ2-1, with D possibly matching TRBD1 (6 bases). This CDR3 contains 15 residues. Between the trimmed V and J ends, which lost 7 bases and 1 base, there was a span of 14 bases. Germline V gene sequence: CDR1 SNHLY, CDR2 FYNNEI. The CDR3 loop is CASKTGPPSYNEQFF. As DNA, the CDR3 is TGTGCCAGCAAAACAGGGCCCCCTTCCTACAATGAGCAGTTCTTC.

The chain joins TRBV7-3 to TRBJ2-1; 7 nucleotides align to TRBD2. The CDR3 is 16 residues long. Germline V gene data show CDR1 as SGHTA and CDR2 as FQGTGA. V shed 2 bases, J shed 7 bases, and the junction held 11 bases outside the gene matches. The CDR3: CASSLRGVLTNNEQFF. The CDR3 DNA sequence: TGTGCCAGCAGCTTACGGGGGGTCTTAACAAATAATGAGCAGTTCTTC.

The chain carries TRBV29-1 and TRBJ2-7; 7 nucleotides line up with TRBD2. CDR1 is SQVTM, CDR2 ANQGSEA, per germline. The V and J ends lost 7 bases and 7 bases, in that order; junction bases with no gene match: 10. This CDR3 region has 12 residues. The CDR3 here is CSALAAPGEQYF. The CDR3 coding sequence is TGCAGCGCCCTAGCGGCCCCTGGGGAGCAGTACTTC.

This clonotype was observed a few times. V is TRBV3-1 and J is TRBJ2-7; D ambiguous. The CDR3 extends over 13 amino acids. V lost 4 bases to trimming and J lost 3 bases, with 10 bases between them. Germline assignment: CDR1 LGHDT and CDR2 YNNKEL (reference sequence). The CDR3 loop reads CASSPDPYYEQYF. In nucleotides, the CDR3 is TGTGCCAGCAGCCCCGACCCGTACTACGAGCAGTACTTC.

The CDR3 sequence is CASSQDFGSHQPQHF. The CDR3 DNA reads TGTGCCAGCAGCCAAGATTTCGGTAGTCATCAGCCCCAGCATTTT. The V gene is TRBV3-1, the J gene TRBJ1-5; unclear D gene. The V end lost 0 bases, the J end lost 5 bases, and 11 bases lay between the germline ends. CDR1 and CDR2 (germline): LGHDT, YNNKEL (reference sequence). There are 15 residues in the CDR3.

This clonotype was found many times. The chain combines TRBV3-1 with TRBJ2-3; 7 bases map to TRBD2. Trimming took 1 base from V and 0 from J; bases not matched to a gene: 7. In germline, CDR1 is LGHDT, CDR2 YNNKEL (reference sequence). The CDR3 spans 17 residues. CDR3 DNA sequence: TGTGCCAGCAGCCAAGTTCGCGGGGGATCTAGCACAGATACGCAGTATTTT. The encoded protein is CASSQVRGGSSTDTQYF.

The genes are TRBV12-3 or TRBV12-4 and TRBJ2-7, with a weak D call TRBD1 (6 bases). Trimming shortened V by 5 bases and J by 5 bases, and 16 bases separated the two germline ends. The CDR3 consists of 14 residues. The CDR3 here is CASSTLGGLDEQYF. Written as DNA, the CDR3 is TGTGCCAGCAGTACCCTAGGGGGTCTGGACGAGCAGTACTTC.

This clonotype appeared many times. The chain has TRBV4-1 and TRBJ2-4, with 7 bases identical to TRBD1. With V trimmed by 4 bases and J by 6 bases, 6 bases remained unmatched. The CDR3 sequence is 14 residues long. Per germline, CDR1 MGHRA and CDR2 YSYEKL. DNA of the CDR3: TGCGCCAGCAGCCCCGAGGGGGCTAGAAACATTCAGTACTTC. This codes for CASSPEGARNIQYF.

There are many counts of this clonotype. The genes are TRBV6-1 and TRBJ2-7; TRBD2 matches at 9 bases. Germline loops: CDR1 MNHNS, CDR2 SASEGT. V shed 6 bases, J shed 2 bases, and the junction held 8 bases outside the gene matches. The CDR3 length is 15 residues. This CDR3 is CASSLSGSYAYEQYF. In DNA form, the CDR3 reads TGTGCCAGCAGCCTTAGCGGGAGTTATGCCTACGAGCAGTACTTC.

The V call is TRBV6-1, the J call TRBJ2-5; 7 bases agree with TRBD1. Germline assignment: CDR1 MNHNS and CDR2 SASEGT. V dropped 7 bases and J dropped 5; count of bases not matched to a gene: 13. This CDR3 has 15 residues. CDR3 loop: CASKPGTVGRETQYF. CDR3 nucleotides: TGTGCCAGCAAACCTGGGACAGTAGGTCGGGAGACCCAGTACTTC.

This clonotype was found a few times. The chain joins TRBV6-2 or TRBV6-3 to TRBJ2-3; TRBD2 matches at 13 bases. From germline, CDR1 is MNHEY and CDR2 SVGEGT. V was clipped by 5 bases and J by 0 bases; unmatched bases: 23. The CDR3 extends over 23 amino acids. In nucleotides, the CDR3 is TGTGCCAGCAGTCTCGAACTACACAGAAGGACTAGCGGGAGACGTTTGAGCACAGATACGCAGTATTTT. Protein: CASSLELHRRTSGRRLSTDTQYF.

This clonotype was recorded many times. The chain joins TRBV20-1 to TRBJ1-2; D is uncertain. V lost 6 bases, J lost 8 bases, and 13 bases lay in between. The CDR3 length is 11 residues. Germline V gene lookup returns CDR1 DFQATT and CDR2 SNEGSKA (reference sequence). The CDR3 nucleotides read TGCAGTGCCCCAACTCTGGGAGGCTACACCTTC. Translated, it gives CSAPTLGGYTF.

There are a few counts of this clonotype. This rearrangement joins TRBV9 to TRBJ2-7, with 9 bases that match TRBD1. Per germline, CDR1 SGDLS and CDR2 YYNGEE. V dropped 3 bases and J dropped 7; count of bases not matched to a gene: 11. The CDR3 length is 15 residues. CDR3 protein: CASSATGTGLGEQYF. DNA for the CDR3: TGTGCCAGCAGCGCTACCGGGACAGGGCTGGGGGAGCAGTACTTC.

Only a few counts were recorded for this clonotype. This chain uses TRBV12-3 or TRBV12-4 with TRBJ1-1; TRBD1 matches at 7 bases. This CDR3 is 15 amino acids long. V shed 5 bases and J 4 bases; nucleotides not matched to a gene: 10. The CDR3 DNA sequence: TGTGCCAGCAGTCCGCGGACAGGTTTCGGCACTGAAGCTTTCTTT. Its translation is CASSPRTGFGTEAFF.

J is TRBJ2-3 and V is TRBV9; D uncertain. Trimming left V 0 bases short and J 0 bases short, with 5 bases between. Germline-derived CDR1 and CDR2 are SGDLS and YYNGEE. This CDR3 has 14 residues. The CDR3 spells CASSVADSTDTQYF. The DNA for the CDR3 is TGTGCCAGCAGCGTAGCTGACAGCACAGATACGCAGTATTTT.

This clonotype was seen repeatedly, ten times or more. The J gene is TRBJ1-1, the V gene TRBV29-1; D ambiguous. Germline V lookup: CDR1 SQVTM, CDR2 ANQGSEA. V lost 0 bases to trimming and J lost 4 bases, with 9 bases between them. The CDR3 is 13 residues long. CDR3 sequence: CSVEDQVTTEAFF. As DNA, the CDR3 is TGCAGCGTTGAAGATCAAGTGACCACTGAAGCTTTCTTT. Looking up the rest from reference TRBV29-1 and TRBJ1-1 gives the full variable domain: SAVISQKPSRDICQRGTSLTIQCQVDSQVTMMFWYRQQPGQSLTLIATANQGSEATYESGFVIDKFPISRPNLTFSTLTVSNMSPEDSSIYLCSVEDQVTTEAFFGQGTRLTVV.